These 9 T cell receptor beta chains were sequenced from one sample in a study of PD-1 blockade in classical Hodgkin lymphoma (dated by TCRdb to the early 2020s). The library was produced with the immunoSEQ multiplex PCR assay. Not all clones reach the TCRdb copy of this immuneACCESS table, which keeps in-frame sequences only. Checked studies attribute under half of the gap to unresolved V genes and leave the rest unexplained. A total of about 30,000 clones appear in this sample, 90% to 95% of them only once. Over 2% of the sample comes from the top ten. The intended sense of this specimen's time point label: newly diagnosed, previously untreated cHL patient sample. Sequencing was carried out using peripheral blood mononuclear cells (PBMCs). The source of these receptors is a human donor with classical Hodgkin lymphoma.

The V gene is TRBV15, the J gene TRBJ2-1; 7 nucleotides match TRBD2. Germline CDR1 LNHNV, CDR2 YYDKDF (reference sequence). The CDR3 loop spans 15 amino acids. J was trimmed by 1 base and V by 5 bases; bases with no gene match: 5. The CDR3 DNA sequence: TGTGCCACCAGCCTTGGGGGGGAGTCCTACAATGAGCAGTTCTTC. Its translation: CATSLGGESYNEQFF.

The sample holds one count of this clone. V and J are TRBV7-6 and TRBJ1-2, with D perhaps matching TRBD1 (6 bases). Trimming took 7 bases from V and 8 from J, leaving 20 bases between them. Germline V gene lookup returns CDR1 SGHVS and CDR2 FNYEAQ. The CDR3 has 14 amino acids. CDR3 nucleotides: TGTGCCAGCAAGAAATTACAGGGTAGCGGCGGCTACACCTTC. Protein: CASKKLQGSGGYTF.

The chain uses TRBV19 and TRBJ1-2; no firm D call. Trimming took 3 bases from V and 5 from J, leaving 7 bases between them. CDR3 length: 12 residues. Per germline, CDR1 LNHDA and CDR2 SQIVND (reference sequence). DNA of the CDR3: TGTGCCAGTAGTATTAGAGGGTATGGCTACACCTTC. This translates into CASSIRGYGYTF.

Here the CDR3 reads CASSSNGATWAEAFF. The CDR3 nucleotides read TGCGCCAGCAGCTCCAACGGGGCCACGTGGGCTGAAGCTTTCTTT. V is TRBV5-1 and J is TRBJ1-1, with D tentatively TRBD1 (5 bases). This CDR3 has 15 residues. The germline gives CDR1 SGHRS, CDR2 YFSETQ. V dropped 3 bases and J dropped 6 bases, with 18 bases sitting between them.

This clone was detected only once. The J gene is TRBJ1-5, the V gene TRBV19; D unresolved. CDR1 and CDR2 (germline): LNHDA, SQIVND (reference sequence). V lost 3 bases to trimming and J lost 0 bases, with 9 bases between them. This CDR3 is built from 15 residues. The CDR3 DNA sequence: TGTGCCAGTAGTATCCGGGGTAATAGCAATCAGCCCCAGCATTTT. It yields the protein CASSIRGNSNQPQHF.

This chain uses TRBV19 with TRBJ1-2, with D hard to call. Between the trimmed V and J ends, which lost 3 bases and 2 bases, there was a span of 13 bases. CDR1 LNHDA and CDR2 SQIVND come from the germline V gene (reference sequence). The CDR3 is 15 residues long. The chain's CDR3 is CASSIRHISNYGYTF. The CDR3 DNA sequence: TGTGCCAGTAGTATTCGGCACATTTCGAACTATGGCTACACCTTC.

The chain links TRBV28 to TRBJ1-2, with 9 nucleotides matching TRBD1. The CDR3 spans 15 residues. Germline lookup yields CDR1 MDHEN and CDR2 SYDVKM. Trimming at V came to 8 bases and at J to 4 bases, leaving 11 bases not matched to a gene. The CDR3 DNA follows: TGTGCCAGCCGATACCGGGACAGGGTGGCCTATGGCTACACCTTC. Its translation: CASRYRDRVAYGYTF.

V and J are TRBV6-1 and TRBJ1-5; D gene uncertain. Per the germline V gene, CDR1 is MNHNS and CDR2 is SASEGT. This CDR3 is built from 14 residues. V was pared by 4 bases and J by 6 bases, with 13 bases between. The CDR3 DNA reads as TGTGCCAGCAGTGTTGCCCGGTCGGGTCAGCCCCAGCATTTT. Translation: CASSVARSGQPQHF.

The genes are TRBV5-4 and TRBJ2-7; 10 nucleotides align to TRBD1. Germline CDR1 is SGHNT and CDR2 is YYREEE (reference sequence). CDR3 size: 14 residues. V dropped 4 bases and J dropped 6; count of bases not matched to a gene: 7. The CDR3 protein is CASSPRDRGGEQYF. DNA of the CDR3: TGTGCCAGCAGCCCCCGGGACAGGGGTGGCGAGCAGTACTTC.